The rows below give T cell receptor beta chains drawn from one sample of a study of cytomegalovirus exposure and HLA in healthy donors. Sequencing used immunoSEQ multiplex PCR; TCRdb keeps in-frame clones, though not all of them. The sample consists of 150,000 to 200,000 clones, about 83% of them appearing once. Specimen: PBMCs. These receptors all come from a woman in her 30s in good health and CMV-seropositive. Both conserved end residues are part of each CDR3. D genes are given only for firm matches. Some rows mark clone size as missing; the rest say once, few, many or name a class of expanded clone.

cdr3_nt cdr3_aa j_call clone_size v_call d_call
TGTGCCAGCAGCTCGGAGGGACAGGCCTACGAGCAGTACTTC CASSSEGQAYEQYF TRBJ2-7 NA TRBV7-2 TRBD1
TGTGCCAGCAGCTTAAGATCCACAGACTACTACCGAGAAACGCAGTATTTT CASSLRSTDYYRETQYF TRBJ2-3 NA TRBV7-9 NA
TGTGCCAGCAGCCCGAGACAGGGGACAACTGGAAACACCATATATTTT CASSPRQGTTGNTIYF TRBJ1-3 NA TRBV11-2 TRBD1
TGTGCCAGCAGTTTAGGACAGGGGGCGTTGGAGACCCAGTACTTC CASSLGQGALETQYF TRBJ2-5 NA TRBV6-5 TRBD1
TGTGCCAGCTCACCACCGAGGGAGACCCAGTACTTC CASSPPRETQYF TRBJ2-5 NA TRBV18 NA
TGTGCCAGCAACCCATACGGCGGGAGTGGGGGTAATGAGCAGTTCTTC CASNPYGGSGGNEQFF TRBJ2-1 NA TRBV27 TRBD2
TGTGCCAGTAGTTACAGCTCCTATAATTCACCCCTCCACTTT CASSYSSYNSPLHF TRBJ1-6 NA TRBV19 NA
TGTGCCAGCAGCTCCTTAGCGGGAGGCTACGAGCAGTACTTC CASSSLAGGYEQYF TRBJ2-7 NA TRBV5-4 TRBD2
TGCGCCAGCAGTCCGAACAGTATCGCCCACGAGCAGTACTTC CASSPNSIAHEQYF TRBJ2-7 NA TRBV10-1 NA
TGTGCCAGTAGTCCCCAGCACGAGGGGGCGGACTACGAGCAGTACTTC CASSPQHEGADYEQYF TRBJ2-7 NA TRBV19 TRBD1
TGTGCCAGCAGCGGCACAGTGGACACTGAAGCTTTCTTT CASSGTVDTEAFF TRBJ1-1 NA TRBV6-1 NA
TGTGCCAGCAGCTTTCTGGGAGGGAGACAGGCTGAAGCTTTCTTT CASSFLGGRQAEAFF TRBJ1-1 NA TRBV28 NA
TGTGCCACCAGAGAAGGACTATACAATGAGCAGTTCTTC CATREGLYNEQFF TRBJ2-1 NA TRBV15 NA
TGTGCCAGCAGCTTAGGCCAGTCCATGAACACTGAAGCTTTCTTT CASSLGQSMNTEAFF TRBJ1-1 NA TRBV11-3 NA
TGCGCCAGCCAGAAGACCGGGACAATCGGCGAGCAGTACTTC CASQKTGTIGEQYF TRBJ2-7 once TRBV5-1 NA
TGTGCCAGCAGCTTAGAATCCCTCCTCTGGAGCGGCACCGGGGAGCTGTTTTTT CASSLESLLWSGTGELFF TRBJ2-2 NA TRBV7-8 NA
TGTGCCAGCAGTTTAAGAGAGACTGCCAACACTGAAGCTTTCTTT CASSLRETANTEAFF TRBJ1-1 medium-sized TRBV28 NA
TGTGCCAGCAGCTTAGATCCAGGGAGGAACAATGAGCAGTTCTTC CASSLDPGRNNEQFF TRBJ2-1 NA TRBV11-2 NA
TGCGCCAGCACCCGGCCAGGGGATACGCAGTATTTT CASTRPGDTQYF TRBJ2-3 NA TRBV4-1 NA
TGTGCCATCAGTGAGCGGGGACTTGGAAACACCATATATTTT CAISERGLGNTIYF TRBJ1-3 NA TRBV10-3 NA
TGTGCCAGCAGCTTCCCAAGGGGGACGGGGAACACTGAAGCTTTCTTT CASSFPRGTGNTEAFF TRBJ1-1 NA TRBV11-2 NA
TGTGCCAGCAGCTTCAGGGGGCTAGCTGAAGGGAACTATGGCTACACCTTC CASSFRGLAEGNYGYTF TRBJ1-2 NA TRBV5-4 TRBD1
TGTGCCAGCAGTTTCGGGGGGAGTGAGTACGAGCAGTACTTC CASSFGGSEYEQYF TRBJ2-7 NA TRBV6-6 TRBD2
TGTGCCAGCAGTTCCTACAGGGGGACTGAAGCTTTCTTT CASSSYRGTEAFF TRBJ1-1 NA TRBV27 TRBD1
TGTGCCAGCAGCTTGGCGGTGTACACTGAAGCTTTCTTT CASSLAVYTEAFF TRBJ1-1 once TRBV5-6 NA
TGTGCCAGCAATAGACAGGGGACGAACACTGAAGCTTTCTTT CASNRQGTNTEAFF TRBJ1-1 NA TRBV6-4 TRBD1
TGCGCCAGTAGGGGGACAGGGGTCGCCGAGCAGTACTTC CASRGTGVAEQYF TRBJ2-7 NA TRBV5-1 TRBD1
TGTGCCAGCAGCCCCCGACAGGGTATAAACACTGAAGCTTTCTTT CASSPRQGINTEAFF TRBJ1-1 NA TRBV7-9 TRBD1
TGTGCCAGCAGTCGTAGCTACGAGCAGTACTTC CASSRSYEQYF TRBJ2-7 NA TRBV28 NA
TGTGCCAGCAGCTTAGGGCAGGTCTACGAGCAGTACTTC CASSLGQVYEQYF TRBJ2-7 once TRBV11-2 NA
TGTGCCAGCTCACAGGACAGACGCACAGATACGCAGTATTTT CASSQDRRTDTQYF TRBJ2-3 NA TRBV18 NA
TGTGCCAGTAGTATAGGAGGTCGACAGGTGGAAGAGCAGTACTTC CASSIGGRQVEEQYF TRBJ2-7 NA TRBV19 NA
TGTGCCAGCAGCCAATACAGGTCAACTAATGAAAAACTGTTTTTT CASSQYRSTNEKLFF TRBJ1-4 NA TRBV14 NA
TGTGCCAGCAGCTGGTCGGGGTCCGGGGAGCTGTTTTTT CASSWSGSGELFF TRBJ2-2 NA TRBV5-6 NA
TGTGCCAGCAGTAGACGGAGAGATACGCAGTATTTT CASSRRRDTQYF TRBJ2-3 NA TRBV6-5 NA
TGTGCCAGTAGTATATCGGCAGGGGAATCCTACGAGCAGTACTTC CASSISAGESYEQYF TRBJ2-7 NA TRBV19 NA
TGTGCCAGCAGTAATACAGGGGGCGCCGAGACCCAGTACTTC CASSNTGGAETQYF TRBJ2-5 NA TRBV7-9 TRBD1
TGTGCCAGCAGCGTAGTGGCAGCCGGGGGCACAGATACGCAGTATTTT CASSVVAAGGTDTQYF TRBJ2-3 few TRBV9 NA
TGTGCCAGCAGCCCCCAGGGTGGACAGCCCCAGCATTTT CASSPQGGQPQHF TRBJ1-5 NA TRBV7-3 NA
TGCGCCAGCAGCCAAGATTTTTTCGGAACTAATGAAAAACTGTTTTTT CASSQDFFGTNEKLFF TRBJ1-4 few TRBV4-1 NA
TGTGCCAGCAGCTTAGCGCTGGGAGGGCTTACGGCCTACGAGCAGTACTTC CASSLALGGLTAYEQYF TRBJ2-7 NA TRBV7-9 TRBD2
TGTGCCAGCAGTGGGGGGGGAGGCACAGATACGCAGTATTTT CASSGGGGTDTQYF TRBJ2-3 NA TRBV2 TRBD2
TGTGCCAGCACCCAGGGGACACGGACCGGGGAGCTGTTTTTT CASTQGTRTGELFF TRBJ2-2 NA TRBV7-8 NA
TGTGCCAGCAGCTTCGCTGGCGGGGGCCGGCTCAATCAGCCCCAGCATTTT CASSFAGGGRLNQPQHF TRBJ1-5 NA TRBV7-2 NA
TGTGCCAGCAGCCCTATTACCGACACTGAAGCTTTCTTT CASSPITDTEAFF TRBJ1-1 NA TRBV7-8 NA
TGTGCCAGCTCACCGCCCGGGACAGGGATTAGCAATCAGCCCCAGCATTTT CASSPPGTGISNQPQHF TRBJ1-5 NA TRBV18 TRBD1
TGTGCCAGCAGTGTCGGGTTGAAGGCCGAGCAGTACTTC CASSVGLKAEQYF TRBJ2-7 NA TRBV2 NA
TGTGCCAGCAAAGCGGGAGGTGTGGGAGAGACCCAGTACTTC CASKAGGVGETQYF TRBJ2-5 few TRBV7-9 TRBD2
TGCAGTGCTGAACCACAAGATACGCAGTATTTT CSAEPQDTQYF TRBJ2-3 NA TRBV20-1 NA
TGTGCCAGTCCTCGGGAGGTCGGCGGGGCTTTCTTT CASPREVGGAFF TRBJ1-1 NA TRBV6-1 NA
TGTGCCAGTAGTATCTATGGACTAGCGGGATACAATGAGCAGTTCTTC CASSIYGLAGYNEQFF TRBJ2-1 NA TRBV19 TRBD2
TGTGCCAGCAGCTCGGGTGCCTCTCATTTCTATGGCTACACCTTC CASSSGASHFYGYTF TRBJ1-2 NA TRBV5-4 NA
TGTGCCAGCAGTTTAGCGGTGGATGAGCAGTTCTTC CASSLAVDEQFF TRBJ2-1 NA TRBV28 NA